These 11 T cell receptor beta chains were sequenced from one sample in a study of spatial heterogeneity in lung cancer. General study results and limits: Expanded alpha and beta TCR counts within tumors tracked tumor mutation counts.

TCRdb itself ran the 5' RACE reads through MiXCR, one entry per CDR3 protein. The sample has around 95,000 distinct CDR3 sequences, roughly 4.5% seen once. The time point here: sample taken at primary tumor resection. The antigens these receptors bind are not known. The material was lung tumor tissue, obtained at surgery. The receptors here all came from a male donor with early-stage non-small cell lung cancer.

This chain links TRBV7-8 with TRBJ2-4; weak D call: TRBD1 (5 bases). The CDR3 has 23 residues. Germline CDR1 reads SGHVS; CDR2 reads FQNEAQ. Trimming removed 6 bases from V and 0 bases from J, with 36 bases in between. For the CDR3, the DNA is TGTGCCAGCAGTCCCAGGGTAATTGATACCGAAAAGATGGAACTTCTAGCCAAAAACATTCAGTACTTC. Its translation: CASSPRVIDTEKMELLAKNIQYF. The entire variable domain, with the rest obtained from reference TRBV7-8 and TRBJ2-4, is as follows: GAGVSQSPRYKVAKRGQDVALRCDPISGHVSLFWYQQALGQGPEFLTYFQNEAQLDKSGLPSDRFFAERPEGSVSTLKIQRTQQEDSAVYLCASSPRVIDTEKMELLAKNIQYFGAGTRLSVL.

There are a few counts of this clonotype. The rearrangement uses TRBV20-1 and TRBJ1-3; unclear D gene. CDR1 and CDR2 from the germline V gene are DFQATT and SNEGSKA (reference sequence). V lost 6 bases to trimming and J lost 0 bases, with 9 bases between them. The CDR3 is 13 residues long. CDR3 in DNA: TGCAGTGCAGCGACGGTCTCTGGAAACACCATATATTTT. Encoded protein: CSAATVSGNTIYF.

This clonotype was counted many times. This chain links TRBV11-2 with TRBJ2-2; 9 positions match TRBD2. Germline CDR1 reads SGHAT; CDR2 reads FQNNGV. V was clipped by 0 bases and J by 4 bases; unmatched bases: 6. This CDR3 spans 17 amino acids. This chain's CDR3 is CASSLEPLAGSTGELFF. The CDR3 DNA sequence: TGTGCCAGCAGCTTAGAGCCGCTAGCGGGGAGCACCGGGGAGCTGTTTTTT.

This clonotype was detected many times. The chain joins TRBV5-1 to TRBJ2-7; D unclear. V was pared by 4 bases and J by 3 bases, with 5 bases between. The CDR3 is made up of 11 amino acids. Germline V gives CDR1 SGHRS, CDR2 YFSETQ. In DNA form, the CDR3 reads TGCGCCAGCAGCGAGGACTACGAGCAGTACTTC. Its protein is CASSEDYEQYF.

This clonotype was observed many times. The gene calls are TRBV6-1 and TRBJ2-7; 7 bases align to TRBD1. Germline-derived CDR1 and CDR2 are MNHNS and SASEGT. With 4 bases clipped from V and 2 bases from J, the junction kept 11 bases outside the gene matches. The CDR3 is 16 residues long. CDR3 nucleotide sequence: TGTGCCAGCAGTGCGCCTCCGGGACAGAATACCTACGAGCAGTACTTC. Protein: CASSAPPGQNTYEQYF.

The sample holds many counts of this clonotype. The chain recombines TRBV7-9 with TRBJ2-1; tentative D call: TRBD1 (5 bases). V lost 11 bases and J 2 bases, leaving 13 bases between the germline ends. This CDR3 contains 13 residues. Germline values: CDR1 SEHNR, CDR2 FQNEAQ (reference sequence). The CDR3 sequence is CAYSGRAYNEQFF. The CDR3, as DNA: TGTGCCTATTCGGGCAGGGCCTACAATGAGCAGTTCTTC.

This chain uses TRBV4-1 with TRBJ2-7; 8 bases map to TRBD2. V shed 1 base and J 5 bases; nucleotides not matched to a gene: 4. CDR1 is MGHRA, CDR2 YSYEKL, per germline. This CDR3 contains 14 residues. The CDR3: CASSQARGGNEQYF. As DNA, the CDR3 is TGCGCCAGCAGCCAAGCCCGGGGGGGCAACGAGCAGTACTTC.

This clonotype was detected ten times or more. Here the CDR3 reads CASTRTVTDTQYF. In nucleotides, the CDR3 is TGTGCCAGCACCAGGACAGTCACAGATACGCAGTATTTT. This sequence joins TRBV12-3 or TRBV12-4 and TRBJ2-3; tentatively, D is TRBD1 (6 bases). The V end was cut by 7 bases, the J end by 2 bases, with 10 bases between. The CDR3 consists of 13 residues.

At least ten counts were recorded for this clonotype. The CDR3: CASSYIGTGTYEQYF. CDR3 coding DNA: TGTGCCAGCAGCTATATAGGGACAGGGACCTACGAGCAGTACTTC. The rearrangement uses TRBV7-9 and TRBJ2-7, with 9 bases matching TRBD1. The CDR3 contains 15 residues. Losses at the gene ends were 4 bases for V and 2 bases for J; bases not matched to a gene: 6. Germline V lookup: CDR1 SEHNR, CDR2 FQNEAQ (reference sequence).

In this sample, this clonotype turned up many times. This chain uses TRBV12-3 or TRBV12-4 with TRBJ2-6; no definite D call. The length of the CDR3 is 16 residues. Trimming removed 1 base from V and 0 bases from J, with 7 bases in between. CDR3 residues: CASSLGYFSGANVLTF. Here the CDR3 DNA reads TGTGCCAGCAGTTTAGGGTATTTCTCTGGGGCCAACGTCCTGACTTTC.

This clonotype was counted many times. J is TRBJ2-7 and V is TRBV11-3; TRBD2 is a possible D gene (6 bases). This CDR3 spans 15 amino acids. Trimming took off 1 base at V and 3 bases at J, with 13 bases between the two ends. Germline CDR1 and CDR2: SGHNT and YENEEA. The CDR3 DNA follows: TGTGCCAGCAGCTTAGGAGGCGTTAGCGGCTACGAGCAGTACTTC. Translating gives CASSLGGVSGYEQYF.